The 19 T cell receptor beta chains reported below all come from one sample, sequenced in a study of blood T cells in healthy people across ages. For the second PCR, which ran for about 6 to 11 cycles, a sample-barcoded 5' primer and a J-beta primer mix were used. TCRdb fed the 5' RACE reads into MiXCR, producing one record per CDR3 protein. Of hundreds of thousands of distinct CDR3 sequences listed, roughly 50% were seen once; the top ten hold around 15%. Sample: blood. The receptors were gathered from a man younger than 45 in good health.

This sequence joins TRBV6-2 or TRBV6-3 and TRBJ2-6; D remains ambiguous. CDR3 size: 13 residues. Germline V gives CDR1 MNHEY, CDR2 SVGEGT. The V gene lost 0 bases and the J gene lost 9 bases, with 6 bases spanning the gap. The CDR3 loop reads CASSYSGGNVLTF. For the CDR3, the DNA is TGTGCCAGCAGTTACTCGGGTGGCAACGTCCTGACTTTC.

In this sample, this clonotype turned up a few times. The chain uses TRBV7-6 and TRBJ2-5; 8 bases are shared with TRBD1. CDR3 length equals 15 residues. V gave up 5 bases and J gave up 0 bases; unmatched junction bases: 5. Per the germline V gene, CDR1 is SGHVS and CDR2 is FNYEAQ. This chain's CDR3 is CASSGKTGDQETQYF. The CDR3 DNA follows: TGTGCCAGCAGCGGGAAGACAGGGGACCAAGAGACCCAGTACTTC.

The chain employs TRBV6-1 and TRBJ1-6; 7 bases fit TRBD1. V trimming: 2 bases; J trimming: 10 bases; junction bases outside the gene matches: 5. Germline lookup yields CDR1 MNHNS and CDR2 SASEGT. The CDR3 runs to 14 residues. The CDR3 nucleotides are TGTGCCAGCAGTGAAAGGGGGCCTGGGTCACCCCTCCACTTT. It specifies CASSERGPGSPLHF.

Only a few counts were recorded for this clonotype. J is TRBJ2-3 and V is TRBV4-1; the match to TRBD2 covers 8 bases. V lost 3 bases and J lost 4; bases outside the gene matches: 12. The CDR3 runs 17 residues. The germline CDR1 and CDR2 sequences are MGHRA and YSYEKL. CDR3 sequence (DNA): TGCGCCAGCAGCCATGCAACGGGACTAGTGGGAGCAGATACGCAGTATTTT. This encodes CASSHATGLVGADTQYF.

This clonotype was seen a few times. The gene calls are TRBV5-1 and TRBJ1-1, with 8 bases aligning to TRBD1. The CDR3 covers 14 residues. The V and J ends lost 3 bases and 1 base, in that order; junction bases with no gene match: 2. CDR1 and CDR2 from the germline V gene are SGHRS and YFSETQ. The CDR3 region is CASSWTGWNTEAFF. DNA for the CDR3: TGCGCCAGCAGCTGGACAGGGTGGAACACTGAAGCTTTCTTT.

V and J are TRBV27 and TRBJ2-7, with 8 bases that match TRBD1. The CDR3 loop spans 15 amino acids. Germline lookup yields CDR1 MNHEY and CDR2 SMNVEV (reference sequence). The V segment lost 4 bases and the J segment 2 bases; nucleotides outside the gene matches: 7. CDR3 residues: CASSWEGTGAYEQYF. The CDR3 region has the DNA TGTGCCAGCAGTTGGGAAGGGACAGGTGCCTACGAGCAGTACTTC.

The gene calls are TRBV30 and TRBJ2-5; possibly TRBD2 for D (5 bases). CDR1 is GTSNPN, CDR2 SVGIG, per germline (reference sequence). V gave up 5 bases and J gave up 0 bases, with 19 bases separating them. The CDR3 totals 16 residues. The CDR3, as DNA: TGTGCCTGGCAGCTGACCCGGGATATCCACCAAGAGACCCAGTACTTC. Protein sequence: CAWQLTRDIHQETQYF. The full variable domain, rest sourced from reference TRBV30 and TRBJ2-5, is SQTIHQWPATLVQPVGSPLSLECTVEGTSNPNLYWYRQAAGRGLQLLFYSVGIGQISSEVPQNLSASRPQDRQFILSSKKLLLSDSGFYLCAWQLTRDIHQETQYFGPGTRLLVL.

The rearrangement links TRBV7-9 to TRBJ2-5; D possibly corresponds to TRBD1 (6 bases). CDR1 is SEHNR and CDR2 is FQNEAQ in the germline V gene (reference sequence). This CDR3 region has 15 residues. Trimming removed 4 bases at V and 3 bases at J, with 15 bases between. CDR3 residues: CASSSQRHREETQYF. DNA for the CDR3: TGTGCCAGCAGCTCGCAGAGGCACAGGGAAGAGACCCAGTACTTC.

A few counts support this clonotype. This sequence joins TRBV28 and TRBJ2-1, with TRBD2 identical over 12 bases. The germline V gene has CDR1 MDHEN and CDR2 SYDVKM. The J segment lost 2 bases and the V segment lost 7 bases, leaving 12 bases of the junction unmatched. The CDR3 length is 18 residues. CDR3 sequence: CASIASGGASETYNEQFF. The CDR3 bases are TGTGCCAGCATTGCTAGCGGGGGGGCGTCGGAAACCTACAATGAGCAGTTCTTC.

This clonotype was seen only a few times. This sequence joins TRBV5-1 and TRBJ2-3, with TRBD2 matching 8 bases. Germline V lookup: CDR1 SGHRS, CDR2 YFSETQ. With 9 bases clipped from V and 3 bases from J, the junction kept 9 bases outside the gene matches. The CDR3 loop spans 14 amino acids. The CDR3 DNA sequence: TGCGCCACCACCCGGAGCGGGGGTACAGATACGCAGTATTTT. Its translation is CATTRSGGTDTQYF.

CDR3 amino acids: CASSDGGPQETQYF. The CDR3 DNA reads TGCGCCAGCAGCGACGGGGGGCCCCAAGAGACCCAGTACTTC. The V call is TRBV5-1, the J call TRBJ2-5; D is possibly TRBD2 (7 bases). V was cut by 4 bases and J by 1 base, with 11 bases left in between. Germline CDR1 reads SGHRS; CDR2 reads YFSETQ. The CDR3 is made up of 14 amino acids.

The genes are TRBV20-1 and TRBJ2-7; D is perhaps TRBD2 (5 bases). CDR1 is DFQATT, CDR2 SNEGSKA, per germline (reference sequence). V lost 0 bases and J lost 3, with 9 bases in between. The CDR3 loop spans 13 amino acids. Here the CDR3 reads CSARDEGDYEQYF. As DNA, the CDR3 is TGCAGTGCTAGAGATGAGGGAGACTACGAGCAGTACTTC.

This clonotype was seen a handful of times. This chain uses TRBV29-1 with TRBJ2-3, with a tentative D call TRBD1 (6 bases). The CDR3 loop spans 14 amino acids. Germline V gene data show CDR1 as SQVTM and CDR2 as ANQGSEA. The germline V and J ends were trimmed by 3 bases and 1 base, with 11 bases remaining between them. CDR3 nucleotides: TGCAGCGTTGACAGGGGAGTGGGCACAGATACGCAGTATTTT. Protein: CSVDRGVGTDTQYF.

The J gene is TRBJ2-5, the V gene TRBV2; 12 positions match TRBD2. There are 15 residues in the CDR3. Germline CDR1 and CDR2: SNHLY and FYNNEI. With 6 bases clipped from V and 11 bases from J, the junction kept 13 bases outside the gene matches. The CDR3 loop is CASSDGLAGTRGQYF. The CDR3 DNA reads as TGTGCCAGCAGCGATGGACTAGCGGGGACCCGAGGGCAGTACTTC.

Here the CDR3 DNA reads TGTGCCAGCAGCGCCGCTCCGGGACAGGGACAAGAGACCCAGTACTTC. It codes for CASSAAPGQGQETQYF. The chain recombines TRBV5-5 with TRBJ2-5; 9 positions match TRBD1. After removal of 4 bases from V and 2 bases from J, the junction contained 9 bases not matched to a gene. This CDR3 has 16 amino acids. Looked up from germline, CDR1 is SGHKS and CDR2 is YYEKEE (reference sequence).

This clonotype turned up a few times. J is TRBJ1-2 and V is TRBV7-2; D gene unclear. CDR1 SGHTA and CDR2 FQGNSA come from the germline V gene. CDR3 length equals 14 residues. V was shortened by 1 base and J by 1 base, with 7 bases between the two germline ends. The CDR3 coding sequence is TGTGCCAGCAGCTTAGACGATAATAACTATGGCTACACCTTC. The encoded protein is CASSLDDNNYGYTF.

The rearrangement joins TRBV20-1 to TRBJ2-3; TRBD2 might be the D (6 bases). Trimming took off 6 bases at V and 0 bases at J, with 16 bases between the two ends. Germline V gene sequence: CDR1 DFQATT, CDR2 SNEGSKA (reference sequence). The CDR3 sequence is 15 residues long. The CDR3 spells CSAEAGGPSTDTQYF. In DNA form, the CDR3 reads TGCAGTGCCGAGGCCGGGGGACCCAGCACAGATACGCAGTATTTT.

This chain uses TRBV4-3 with TRBJ1-2; weak D call: TRBD1 (5 bases). V was cut by 0 bases and J by 0 bases, with 11 bases left in between. The CDR3 runs 16 residues. Germline lookup yields CDR1 LGHNA and CDR2 YSLEER. CDR3 sequence reads: CASSQDRQPSNYGYTF. DNA of the CDR3: TGCGCCAGCAGCCAAGATCGACAGCCCTCTAACTATGGCTACACCTTC.

The chain's CDR3 is CASRWSEEALGYTF. The CDR3 DNA reads as TGTGCCAGCAGGTGGAGCGAAGAGGCCTTGGGCTACACCTTC. The chain links TRBV7-9 to TRBJ1-2, with unresolved D. Germline CDR1 and CDR2: SEHNR and FQNEAQ (reference sequence). This CDR3 contains 14 residues. Deletions cut 6 bases from V and 8 bases from J, with 19 bases between.